This T cell receptor (beta chain) came from a study of OX40 agonist ivuxolimab in advanced cancers. Study-wide context: Patients in dose escalation had liver, melanoma, kidney or head and neck cancers. Study findings and constraints: Both CD4+ and CD8+ T cell populations in blood had undergone clonal expansion by week 6 at 0.1 to 3.0 mg/kg.

Assay used: immunoSEQ multiplex PCR; TCRdb lists only in-frame clones, some missing. The profile shows approximately 90,000 clones, around nine tenths of them singletons. This clone was detected once. Its antigen is as yet unknown. Germline loops: CDR1 MRHNA, CDR2 SNTAGT. The ends were cut back, 2 bases at V and 3 bases at J, with 11 bases in the middle. The CDR3 is 15 amino acids. Source: CD4+ or CD8+ T cells sorted from blood, taken in a trial of the OX40 agonist ivuxolimab. The chain links TRBV6-4 to TRBJ1-3; a possible D gene is TRBD1 (6 bases). The receptor comes from an adult with an advanced solid tumor such as melanoma, head and neck, liver or kidney cancer. The CDR3 reads CASSDRTVSGNTIYF. CDR3 coding DNA: TGTGCCAGCAGTGACCGGACAGTGAGTGGAAACACCATATATTTT.